This TCR beta chain was documented in a study of blood T cells in healthy people across ages. The CDR3 runs 13 residues. V was cut by 5 bases and J by 3 bases, with 9 bases left in between. Germline-derived CDR1 and CDR2 are SGHTA and FQGNSA. To note about this clonotype: Its specificity is not known.

A J-beta primer mix and a sample-barcoded 5' primer were used in a second PCR of roughly 7 to 12 cycles. One entry per CDR3 protein, called by TCRdb with MiXCR from the 5' RACE reads. The sample contains 450,000 to 700,000 distinct CDR3 sequences, 25% to 30% of which appear only once. The study's findings and limits: Higher diversity, along with more naive CD4+ cells, distinguished long-lived donors from aged donors. Estimated diversity across one million T cells was deemed an underestimate.

The chain recombines TRBV7-2 with TRBJ2-3; D possibly corresponds to TRBD2 (6 bases). This TCR was sampled from a woman between 65 and 79 years old in good health. Specimen: blood. The CDR3, as DNA: TGTGCCAGCAGCGAGGGACTGACAGATACGCAGTATTTT. Its protein is CASSEGLTDTQYF.